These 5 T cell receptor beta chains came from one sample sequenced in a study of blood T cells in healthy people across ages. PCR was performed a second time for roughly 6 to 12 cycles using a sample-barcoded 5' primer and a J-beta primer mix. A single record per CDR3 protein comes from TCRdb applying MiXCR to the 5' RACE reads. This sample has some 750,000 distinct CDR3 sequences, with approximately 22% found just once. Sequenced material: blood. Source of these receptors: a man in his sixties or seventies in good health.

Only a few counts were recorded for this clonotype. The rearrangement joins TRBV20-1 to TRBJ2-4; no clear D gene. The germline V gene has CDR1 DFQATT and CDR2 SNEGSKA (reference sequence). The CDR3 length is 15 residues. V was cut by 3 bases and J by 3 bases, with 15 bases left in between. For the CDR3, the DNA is TGCAGTGCTAGCCTCCCCCCTGCGGACAAAAACATTCAGTACTTC. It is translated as CSASLPPADKNIQYF.

The CDR3 loop reads CASSWGLAGGQAEQFF. The CDR3 DNA is TGTGCCAGCAGCTGGGGACTAGCGGGAGGGCAGGCTGAGCAGTTCTTC. The genes are TRBV7-2 and TRBJ2-1, with 16 nucleotides matching TRBD2. Unmatched junction bases numbered 6, after V lost 4 bases and J lost 9 bases. The CDR3 extends over 16 amino acids. Per germline, CDR1 SGHTA and CDR2 FQGNSA.

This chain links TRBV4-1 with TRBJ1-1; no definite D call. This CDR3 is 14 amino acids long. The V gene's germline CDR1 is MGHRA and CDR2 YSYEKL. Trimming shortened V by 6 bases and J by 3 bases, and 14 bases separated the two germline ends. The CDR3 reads CASRTWVQDTEAFF. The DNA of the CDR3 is TGCGCCAGCAGGACCTGGGTCCAGGACACTGAAGCTTTCTTT.

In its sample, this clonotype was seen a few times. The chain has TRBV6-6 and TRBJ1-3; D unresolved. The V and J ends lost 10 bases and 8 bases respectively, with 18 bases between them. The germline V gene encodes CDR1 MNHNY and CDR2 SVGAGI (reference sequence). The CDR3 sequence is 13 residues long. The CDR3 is CATKLTAADTIYF. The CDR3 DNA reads TGTGCCACCAAATTGACGGCAGCGGACACCATATATTTT.

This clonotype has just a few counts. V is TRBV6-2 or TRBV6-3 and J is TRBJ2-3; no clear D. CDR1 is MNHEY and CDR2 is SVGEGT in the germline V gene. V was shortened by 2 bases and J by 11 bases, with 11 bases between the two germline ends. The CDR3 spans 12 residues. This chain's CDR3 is CASSYPAPEQYF. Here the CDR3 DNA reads TGTGCCAGCAGTTACCCGGCTCCCGAGCAGTATTTT.